Each of the 23 T cell receptor beta chains below was sequenced from the same sample in a study of cytomegalovirus exposure and HLA in healthy donors. The PCR had 60 Vbeta and 13 Jbeta primers. The method was immunoSEQ multiplex PCR; TCRdb's version includes in-frame clones alone and lacks a portion of them. The table includes around 170,000 clones, over 70% detected once. The sequencing sample was made of PBMCs. Receptor source: a middle-aged man in good health and CMV-seronegative.

V and J are TRBV2 and TRBJ2-1; possibly TRBD2 for D (6 bases). V was shortened by 6 bases and J by 10 bases, with 13 bases between the two germline ends. CDR3 size: 12 residues. CDR1 is SNHLY and CDR2 is FYNNEI in the germline V gene. CDR3 sequence reads: CASRREEREQFF. The CDR3 coding sequence is TGTGCCAGCAGGAGGGAGGAGCGGGAGCAGTTCTTC.

The CDR3 DNA is TGTGCCAGCACCGAACGGGGGGGGCACCCCGGGGAGCTGTTTTTT. Residues: CASTERGGHPGELFF. This rearrangement joins TRBV6-6 to TRBJ2-2, with TRBD2 matching over 8 bases. V was pared by 7 bases and J by 6 bases, with 10 bases of the junction left unmatched. The germline V gene encodes CDR1 MNHNY and CDR2 SVGAGI (reference sequence). The CDR3 runs 15 residues.

The rearrangement links TRBV15 to TRBJ2-7; weak D call: TRBD2 (5 bases). The CDR3 is 14 amino acids. V was cut by 4 bases and J by 0 bases, with 10 bases left in between. Per germline, CDR1 LNHNV and CDR2 YYDKDF (reference sequence). The DNA of the CDR3 is TGTGCCACCAGCAACCGACGGGGCTCCTACGAGCAGTACTTC. As protein: CATSNRRGSYEQYF.

This chain connects TRBV7-2 to TRBJ1-5; possibly TRBD1 for D (5 bases). V was pared by 1 base and J by 7 bases, with 11 bases between. The germline CDR1 and CDR2 sequences are SGHTA and FQGNSA. The CDR3 runs to 14 residues. DNA of the CDR3: TGTGCCAGCAGCTTAGTCAGGGCTCGGCAGCCCCAGCATTTT. Protein sequence: CASSLVRARQPQHF.

This sequence joins TRBV4-3 and TRBJ1-2, with TRBD1 as a possible D gene (5 bases). Trimming took off 1 base at V and 3 bases at J, with 9 bases between the two ends. Germline assignment: CDR1 LGHNA and CDR2 YSLEER. This CDR3 spans 14 amino acids. The CDR3 loop is CASSQGDFDYGYTF. The CDR3 nucleotides read TGCGCCAGCAGCCAAGGGGACTTCGACTATGGCTACACCTTC.

The V and J genes are TRBV15 and TRBJ1-3; D unresolved. The germline V and J ends were trimmed by 0 bases and 2 bases, with 17 bases remaining between them. The germline gives CDR1 LNHNV, CDR2 YYDKDF (reference sequence). The CDR3 is 18 amino acids. The CDR3 region is CATSRDWVGGPPGNTIYF. The CDR3 nucleotides are TGTGCCACCAGCAGAGATTGGGTTGGAGGTCCCCCTGGAAACACCATATATTTT.

V and J are TRBV5-6 and TRBJ2-5, with D hard to call. CDR3 length: 12 residues. V was clipped by 5 bases and J by 3 bases, with 8 bases between them. CDR1 and CDR2 (germline): SGHDT, YYEEEE. The CDR3 nucleotides read TGTGCCAGCAGTCGTTTAGAAGAGACCCAGTACTTC. It specifies CASSRLEETQYF.

The V and J genes are TRBV7-9 and TRBJ2-7; 12 nucleotides agree with TRBD2. The V and J ends lost 5 bases and 6 bases, in that order; junction bases with no gene match: 8. Germline-derived CDR1 and CDR2 are SEHNR and FQNEAQ (reference sequence). CDR3 length: 15 residues. The DNA of the CDR3 is TGTGCCAGCAGCCCAAGGGCGACTAGCGGGAGCGAGCAGTACTTC. The encoded protein is CASSPRATSGSEQYF.

V and J are TRBV7-2 and TRBJ2-7; 9 bases are shared with TRBD1. Trimming at V came to 4 bases and at J to 2 bases, leaving 6 bases not matched to a gene. CDR1 is SGHTA, CDR2 FQGNSA, per germline. This CDR3 is 15 amino acids long. CDR3 residues: CASSSGQGLTYEQYF. CDR3 bases: TGTGCCAGCAGCTCAGGACAGGGGCTAACCTACGAGCAGTACTTC.

The CDR3 DNA is TGTGCCAGCAGTGAAGGGACTCCCTTAGAGACCCAGTACTTC. Translation gives CASSEGTPLETQYF. V gene TRBV2 combines with J gene TRBJ2-5; TRBD2 is a possible D gene (5 bases). This CDR3 contains 14 residues. V shed 1 base and J shed 4 bases, with 10 bases lying between them. Germline CDR1 is SNHLY and CDR2 is FYNNEI.

Comments on this clone: This CDR3 is also generated by other DNA sequences in the sample. The gene calls are TRBV7-2 and TRBJ2-1; 9 nucleotides agree with TRBD2. The J segment lost 4 bases and the V segment lost 4 bases, leaving 8 bases of the junction unmatched. This CDR3 region has 16 residues. CDR1 is SGHTA, CDR2 FQGNSA, per germline. The CDR3 DNA reads TGTGCCAGCAGCTCACCCAGCGGGGGGCCATACAATGAGCAGTTCTTC. This codes for CASSSPSGGPYNEQFF.

The chain has TRBV19 and TRBJ1-3; no definite D call. The germline V and J ends were trimmed by 4 bases and 4 bases, with 14 bases remaining between them. CDR1 LNHDA and CDR2 SQIVND come from the germline V gene (reference sequence). The CDR3 runs 15 residues. CDR3 loop: CASSTVGEEGNTIYF. The CDR3 DNA is TGTGCCAGTAGTACGGTCGGGGAGGAAGGAAACACCATATATTTT.

This clone turned up a few times. The CDR3 loop is CASSLIRGDRGKLFF. CDR3 in DNA: TGTGCCAGCAGCTTAATCAGGGGCGATCGGGGAAAACTGTTTTTT. The V call is TRBV11-2, the J call TRBJ1-4; D perhaps matches TRBD1 (6 bases). V lost 2 bases and J 10 bases, leaving 17 bases between the germline ends. The germline CDR1 and CDR2 sequences are SGHAT and FQNNGV. The CDR3 extends over 15 amino acids.

This clone is a singleton in its sample. The rearrangement uses TRBV2 and TRBJ2-6; 7 nucleotides match TRBD1. The CDR3 length is 15 residues. V gave up 5 bases and J gave up 2 bases; unmatched junction bases: 3. Germline values: CDR1 SNHLY, CDR2 FYNNEI. The CDR3 spells CASSLQGTGANVLTF. CDR3 sequence (DNA): TGTGCCAGCAGTTTACAGGGGACTGGGGCCAACGTCCTGACTTTC.

This chain connects TRBV9 to TRBJ1-3; tentatively, D is TRBD1 (6 bases). The germline V and J ends were trimmed by 3 bases and 0 bases, with 13 bases remaining between them. The CDR3 covers 16 residues. Germline-derived CDR1 and CDR2 are SGDLS and YYNGEE. DNA for the CDR3: TGTGCCAGCAGCGCGCGACAGGCGATCTCTGGAAACACCATATATTTT. Residues: CASSARQAISGNTIYF. Full variable domain (outside the CDR3, taken from reference TRBV9 and TRBJ1-3): DSGVTQTPKHLITATGQRVTLRCSPRSGDLSVYWYQQSLDQGLQFLIQYYNGEERAKGNILERFSAQQFPDLHSELNLSSLELGDSALYFCASSARQAISGNTIYFGEGSWLTVV.

This clone showed up just once. The gene calls are TRBV7-3 and TRBJ2-4; D perhaps matches TRBD2 (5 bases). Trimming removed 11 bases from V and 2 bases from J, with 13 bases in between. The CDR3 is made up of 13 amino acids. The germline V gene has CDR1 SGHTA and CDR2 FQGTGA. The CDR3 here is CAGQRVPKNIQYF. CDR3 nucleotide sequence: TGTGCCGGGCAGAGGGTCCCCAAAAACATTCAGTACTTC.

The rearrangement links TRBV19 to TRBJ2-1, with D perhaps TRBD2 (6 bases). Germline loops: CDR1 LNHDA, CDR2 SQIVND (reference sequence). There are 16 residues in the CDR3. The ends were cut back, 3 bases at V and 2 bases at J, with 14 bases in the middle. The CDR3 loop is CASSINMGGTYNEQFF. The CDR3, as DNA: TGTGCCAGTAGTATCAACATGGGAGGAACCTACAATGAGCAGTTCTTC.

Only a few counts were recorded for this clone. The chain uses TRBV5-4 and TRBJ1-2, with 10 positions matching TRBD1. V shed 2 bases and J 8 bases; nucleotides not matched to a gene: 12. Germline V CDR1 and CDR2: SGHNT, YYREEE (reference sequence). The CDR3 runs to 16 residues. This CDR3 is CASSFPSTGGASGYTF. CDR3 in DNA: TGTGCCAGCAGCTTTCCCTCGACAGGGGGCGCTTCGGGCTACACCTTC.

The chain employs TRBV10-3 and TRBJ1-5, with 10 bases matching TRBD1. Unmatched junction bases numbered 7, after V lost 11 bases and J lost 3 bases. Per germline, CDR1 ENHRY and CDR2 SYGVKD. The CDR3 is made up of 14 amino acids. In DNA, the CDR3 is TGTGCCGCCCGGGACAGGGGCCCCAATCAGCCCCAGCATTTT. Residues: CAARDRGPNQPQHF.

The rearrangement links TRBV5-6 to TRBJ2-1; D is perhaps TRBD1 (5 bases). Per the germline V gene, CDR1 is SGHDT and CDR2 is YYEEEE. The CDR3 sequence is 15 residues long. The V end lost 0 bases, the J end lost 2 bases, and 9 bases lay between the germline ends. CDR3 amino acids: CASSLVGAAYNEQFF. In nucleotides, the CDR3 is TGTGCCAGCAGCTTGGTAGGGGCTGCCTACAATGAGCAGTTCTTC. Drawing the rest from reference TRBV5-6 and TRBJ2-1, the complete variable domain is DAGVTQSPTHLIKTRGQQVTLRCSPKSGHDTVSWYQQALGQGPQFIFQYYEEEERQRGNFPDRFSGHQFPNYSSELNVNALLLGDSALYLCASSLVGAAYNEQFFGPGTRLTVL.

The sample holds a few counts of this clone. The CDR3 loop is CASSSGTGMGQPQHF. The CDR3 nucleotides are TGTGCCAGTTCCTCCGGGACAGGGATGGGTCAGCCCCAGCATTTT. This chain connects TRBV19 to TRBJ1-5; TRBD1 matches 9 bases. Germline assignment: CDR1 LNHDA and CDR2 SQIVND (reference sequence). Trimming at V came to 8 bases and at J to 6 bases, leaving 11 bases not matched to a gene. The CDR3 is 15 amino acids.

This chain links TRBV18 with TRBJ1-2, with D perhaps matching TRBD1 (5 bases). V was trimmed by 3 bases and J by 5 bases, leaving 13 bases between them. Germline V CDR1 and CDR2: KGHSH, LQKENI. This CDR3 spans 14 amino acids. The CDR3 loop reads CASSPDGAGYGYTF. The CDR3, as DNA: TGTGCCAGCTCACCGGACGGAGCAGGGTATGGCTACACCTTC. The whole variable domain, filled in from reference TRBV18 and TRBJ1-2, reads NAGVMQNPRHLVRRRGQEARLRCSPMKGHSHVYWYRQLPEEGLKFMVYLQKENIIDESGMPKERFSAEFPKEGPSILRIQQVVRGDSAAYFCASSPDGAGYGYTFGSGTRLTVV.

V gene TRBV28 combines with J gene TRBJ2-1, with a tentative D call TRBD2 (5 bases). CDR3 length equals 15 residues. Per the germline V gene, CDR1 is MDHEN and CDR2 is SYDVKM. The V end lost 6 bases, the J end lost 4 bases, and 16 bases lay between the germline ends. The CDR3 loop is CASSPTRGGYNEQFF. Written as DNA, the CDR3 is TGTGCCAGCAGCCCGACCCGCGGAGGATACAATGAGCAGTTCTTC.